This T cell receptor (beta chain) came from a study of blood T cell repertoires in COVID-19. Turning to the study itself: Specimens from acute and convalescent COVID-19 originated in the United States, Italy and Spain. T cells, B-cell-depleted T cells, or PBMCs provided the cDNA or gDNA that served as material.

Per the authors' pipeline: Researchers report that nucleated cell counts were estimated from reference gene primer amplification. Clones were read by immunoSEQ multiplex PCR, and TCRdb kept only the in-frame ones, dropping some. V, J and clone size were drawn from that table, and D and trimming were deduced from the DNA. The profile shows fewer than 100,000 clones, nearly 90% of them singletons. The sequence was obtained from a man aged 70-80 years with acute or convalescent COVID-19. The source material was peripheral blood.

The CDR3 nucleotides are TGTGCCGGACGTACAGGGGGTGGGAATTCACCCCTCCACTTT. Protein sequence: CAGRTGGGNSPLHF. This chain connects TRBV28 to TRBJ1-6, with TRBD1 matching 8 bases. The CDR3 extends over 14 amino acids. Germline CDR1 reads MDHEN; CDR2 reads SYDVKM. Trimming at V came to 11 bases and at J to 7 bases, leaving 10 bases not matched to a gene.